This TCR beta chain is from a study of CD8 T cells in Susac syndrome. Overall study context: Susac syndrome patients were untreated, on corticosteroids with some adding intravenous immunoglobulin, or on intravenous immunoglobulin only.

V lost 0 bases to trimming and J lost 0 bases, with 13 bases between them. The CDR3 covers 18 residues. From germline, CDR1 is SGHRS and CDR2 YFSETQ. RNA was extracted with the RNeasy kit, and a quantity of 0.5 to 1 ug was reverse transcribed using random hexamers. immunoSEQ multiplex PCR amplified TCR beta CDR3 across 54 Vbeta, 13 Jbeta. MiXCR was run by TCRdb on the immunoSEQ multiplex PCR reads, yielding one entry per CDR3 protein. The repertoire consists of some 200,000 distinct CDR3 sequences, with 90% to 95% occurring once and the leading ten covering 0.085% to 0.1%. TEMRA cells were FACS-enriched, unlike CD8+ and CD4+ T cells, which were negatively isolated.

The sequenced material came from CD4+ T cells from PBMCs. The chain has TRBV5-1 and TRBJ2-6, with a weak D call TRBD2 (7 bases). This clonotype was obtained from a human donor with Susac syndrome. CDR3 nucleotides: TGCGCCAGCAGCTTGGGAGCGGGACAACACTCTGGGGCCAACGTCCTGACTTTC. Its protein product is CASSLGAGQHSGANVLTF.